Given below is one TCR beta chain in context. Its antigen is not identified. The CDR3 spans 15 residues. CDR1 and CDR2 from the germline V gene are LNHDA and SQIVND (reference sequence). V was trimmed by 1 base and J by 4 bases, leaving 13 bases between them. The record originates from a study of memory B cells and T cells in multiple sclerosis. Stimulus-free culture yielded autoproliferating CFSE-dim and non-proliferating CFSE-high T cells, each sequenced separately. Cultures began with fewer than 5.5x10^7 CFSE-labeled PBMCs, unstimulated for 7 to 8 days, with replicate wells pooled. Generated by immunoSEQ multiplex PCR, the TCRdb table keeps only in-frame clones and is missing some. This table has around 30,000 clones, about 83% appearing once.

The specimen was PBMCs from blood kept in culture. The chain carries TRBV19 and TRBJ1-1, with D tentatively TRBD1 (5 bases). The source is a human donor with multiple sclerosis. CDR3 bases: TGTGCCAGTAGTATAGTCGCAGGGAAGGGCACTGAAGCTTTCTTT. Protein product: CASSIVAGKGTEAFF.